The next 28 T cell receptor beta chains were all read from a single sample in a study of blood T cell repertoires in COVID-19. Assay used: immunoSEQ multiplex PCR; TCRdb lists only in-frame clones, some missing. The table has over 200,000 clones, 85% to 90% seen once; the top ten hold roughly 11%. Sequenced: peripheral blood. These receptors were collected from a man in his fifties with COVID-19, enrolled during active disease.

CDR3 in DNA: TGTGCCAGCAGCTTGAGACAGGAGGCCAATTCACCCCTCCACTTT. It codes for CASSLRQEANSPLHF. This chain uses TRBV5-4 with TRBJ1-6; D may be TRBD1 (6 bases). The CDR3 loop spans 15 amino acids. CDR1 is SGHNT, CDR2 YYREEE, per germline (reference sequence). V was shortened by 1 base and J by 7 bases, with 12 bases between the two germline ends. Full variable domain (missing parts from reference TRBV5-4 and TRBJ1-6): ETGVTQSPTHLIKTRGQQVTLRCSSQSGHNTVSWYQQALGQGPQFIFQYYREEENGRGNFPPRFSGLQFPNYSSELNVNALELDDSALYLCASSLRQEANSPLHFGNGTRLTVT.

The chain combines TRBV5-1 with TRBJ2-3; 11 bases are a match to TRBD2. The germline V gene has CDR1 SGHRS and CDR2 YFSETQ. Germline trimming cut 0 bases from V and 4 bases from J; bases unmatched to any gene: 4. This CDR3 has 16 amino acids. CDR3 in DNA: TGCGCCAGCAGCTTGGCCACTAGCGGGAGCCCAGATACGCAGTATTTT. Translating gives CASSLATSGSPDTQYF.

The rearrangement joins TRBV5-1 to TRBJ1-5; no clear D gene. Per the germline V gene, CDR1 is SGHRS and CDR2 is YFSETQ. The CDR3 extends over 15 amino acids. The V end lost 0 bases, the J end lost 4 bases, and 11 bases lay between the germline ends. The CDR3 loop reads CASSLAGMNNQPQHF. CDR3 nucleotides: TGCGCCAGCAGCTTGGCAGGTATGAATAATCAGCCCCAGCATTTT. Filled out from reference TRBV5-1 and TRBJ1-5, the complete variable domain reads KAGVTQTPRYLIKTRGQQVTLSCSPISGHRSVSWYQQTPGQGLQFLFEYFSETQRNKGNFPGRFSGRQFSNSRSEMNVSTLELGDSALYLCASSLAGMNNQPQHFGDGTRLSIL.

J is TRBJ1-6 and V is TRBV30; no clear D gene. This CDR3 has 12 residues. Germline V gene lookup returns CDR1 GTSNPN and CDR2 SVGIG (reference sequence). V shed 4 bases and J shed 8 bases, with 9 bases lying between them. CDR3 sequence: CAWTQRDSPLHF. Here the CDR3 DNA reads TGTGCCTGGACCCAGAGGGATTCACCCCTCCACTTT.

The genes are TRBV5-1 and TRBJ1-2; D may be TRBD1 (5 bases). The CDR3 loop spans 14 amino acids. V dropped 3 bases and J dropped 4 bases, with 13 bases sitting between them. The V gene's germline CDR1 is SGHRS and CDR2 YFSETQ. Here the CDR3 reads CASSSDIWGYGYTF. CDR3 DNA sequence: TGCGCCAGCAGCTCGGACATCTGGGGCTATGGCTACACCTTC.

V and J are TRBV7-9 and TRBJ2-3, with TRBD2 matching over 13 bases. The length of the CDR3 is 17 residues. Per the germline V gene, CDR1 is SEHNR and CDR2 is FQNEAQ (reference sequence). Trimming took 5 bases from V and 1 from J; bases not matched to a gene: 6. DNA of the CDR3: TGTGCCAGCAGCCCCGGACTAGCGGGAGACGGCACAGATACGCAGTATTTT. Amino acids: CASSPGLAGDGTDTQYF.

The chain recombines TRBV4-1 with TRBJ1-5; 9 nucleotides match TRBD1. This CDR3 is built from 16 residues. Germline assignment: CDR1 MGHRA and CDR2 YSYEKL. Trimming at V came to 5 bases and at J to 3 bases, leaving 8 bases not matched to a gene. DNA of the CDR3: TGCGCCAGCAGCTACGCTGGACAGGGGACCAATCAGCCCCAGCATTTT. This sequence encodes CASSYAGQGTNQPQHF.

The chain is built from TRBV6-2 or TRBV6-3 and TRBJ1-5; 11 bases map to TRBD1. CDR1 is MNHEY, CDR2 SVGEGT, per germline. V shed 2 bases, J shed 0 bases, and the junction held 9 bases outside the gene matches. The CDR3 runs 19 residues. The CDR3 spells CASSYPMDRGRDSNQPQHF. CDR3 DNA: TGTGCCAGCAGTTACCCGATGGACAGGGGGCGCGATAGCAATCAGCCCCAGCATTTT.

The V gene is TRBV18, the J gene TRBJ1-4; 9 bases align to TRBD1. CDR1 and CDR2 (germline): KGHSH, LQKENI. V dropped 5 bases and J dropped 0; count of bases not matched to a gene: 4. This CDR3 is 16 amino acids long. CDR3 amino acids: CASSWGQGTTNEKLFF. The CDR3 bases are TGTGCCAGCTCATGGGGACAGGGAACAACTAATGAAAAACTGTTTTTT.

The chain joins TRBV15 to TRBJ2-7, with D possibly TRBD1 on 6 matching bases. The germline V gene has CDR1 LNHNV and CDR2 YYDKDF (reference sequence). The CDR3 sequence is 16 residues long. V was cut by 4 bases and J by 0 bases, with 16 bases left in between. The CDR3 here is CATSNADRSSSYEQYF. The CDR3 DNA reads TGTGCCACCAGCAACGCCGACAGGTCGAGCTCCTACGAGCAGTACTTC.

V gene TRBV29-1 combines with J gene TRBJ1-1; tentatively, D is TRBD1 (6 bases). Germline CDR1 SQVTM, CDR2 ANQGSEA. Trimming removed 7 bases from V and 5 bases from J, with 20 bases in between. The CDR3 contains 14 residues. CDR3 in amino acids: CSAHLTGGGTEAFF. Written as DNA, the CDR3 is TGCAGCGCTCATCTGACAGGCGGTGGGACTGAAGCTTTCTTT.

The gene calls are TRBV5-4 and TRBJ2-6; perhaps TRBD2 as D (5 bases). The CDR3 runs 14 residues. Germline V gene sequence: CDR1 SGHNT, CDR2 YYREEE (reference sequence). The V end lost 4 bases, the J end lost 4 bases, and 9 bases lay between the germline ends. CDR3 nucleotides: TGTGCCAGCAGCCCCCCGGGGGGGGCCAACGTCCTGACTTTC. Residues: CASSPPGGANVLTF. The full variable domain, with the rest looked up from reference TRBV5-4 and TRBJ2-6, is ETGVTQSPTHLIKTRGQQVTLRCSSQSGHNTVSWYQQALGQGPQFIFQYYREEENGRGNFPPRFSGLQFPNYSSELNVNALELDDSALYLCASSPPGGANVLTFGAGSRLTVL.

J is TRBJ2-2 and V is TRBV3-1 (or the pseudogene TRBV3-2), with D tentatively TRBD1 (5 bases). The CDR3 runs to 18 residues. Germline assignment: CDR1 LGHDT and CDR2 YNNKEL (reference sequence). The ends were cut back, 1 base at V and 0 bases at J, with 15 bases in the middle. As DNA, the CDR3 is TGTGCCAGCAGCCAAGGCTGGGGTAGGACAACGAACACCGGGGAGCTGTTTTTT. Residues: CASSQGWGRTTNTGELFF.

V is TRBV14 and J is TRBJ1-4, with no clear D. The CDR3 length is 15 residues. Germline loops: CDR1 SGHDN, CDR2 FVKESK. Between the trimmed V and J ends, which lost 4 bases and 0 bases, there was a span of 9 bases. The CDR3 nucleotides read TGTGCCAGCAGCCCCGCGATGGCAACTAATGAAAAACTGTTTTTT. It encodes CASSPAMATNEKLFF.

The CDR3 loop is CASSQDHSRLAGRLETQYF. The CDR3 nucleotides are TGTGCCAGCAGCCAAGACCATTCTCGACTAGCGGGGCGGTTAGAGACCCAGTACTTC. This chain joins TRBV4-2 and TRBJ2-5; 11 positions agree with TRBD2. Germline CDR1 and CDR2: LGHNA and YNFKEQ. This CDR3 region has 19 residues. The junction had 13 bases not matched to a gene; V was cut back by 0 bases and J by 4 bases.

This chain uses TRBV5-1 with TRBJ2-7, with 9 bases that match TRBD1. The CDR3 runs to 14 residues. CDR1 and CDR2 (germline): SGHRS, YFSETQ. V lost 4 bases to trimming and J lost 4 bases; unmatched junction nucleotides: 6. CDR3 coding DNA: TGCGCCAGCAGCGAGGGACAGGGAAGTTACGAGCAGTACTTC. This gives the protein CASSEGQGSYEQYF.

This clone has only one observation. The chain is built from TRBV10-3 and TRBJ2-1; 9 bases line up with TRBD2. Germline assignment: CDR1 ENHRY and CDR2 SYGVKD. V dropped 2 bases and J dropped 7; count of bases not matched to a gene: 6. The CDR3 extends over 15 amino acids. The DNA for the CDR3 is TGTGCCATCAGTGAGAGCGGGGGGCCTGATAATGAGCAGTTCTTC. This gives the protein CAISESGGPDNEQFF.

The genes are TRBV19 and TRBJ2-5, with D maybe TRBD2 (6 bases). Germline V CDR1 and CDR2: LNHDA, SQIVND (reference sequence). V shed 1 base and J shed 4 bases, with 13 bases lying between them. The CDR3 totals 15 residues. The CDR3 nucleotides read TGTGCCAGTAGTATAGCGGGGGAGGACGGAGAGACCCAGTACTTC. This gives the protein CASSIAGEDGETQYF.

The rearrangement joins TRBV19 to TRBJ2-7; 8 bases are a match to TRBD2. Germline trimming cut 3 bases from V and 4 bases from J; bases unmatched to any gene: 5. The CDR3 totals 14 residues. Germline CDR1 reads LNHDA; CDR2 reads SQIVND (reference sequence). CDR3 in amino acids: CASSISGRVYEQYF. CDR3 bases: TGTGCCAGTAGTATCAGCGGGAGAGTGTACGAGCAGTACTTC.

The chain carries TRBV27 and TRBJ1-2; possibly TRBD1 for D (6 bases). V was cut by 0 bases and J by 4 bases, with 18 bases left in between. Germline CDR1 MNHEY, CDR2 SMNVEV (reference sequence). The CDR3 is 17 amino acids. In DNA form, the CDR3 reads TGTGCCAGCAGTTTATCCACAGGGTCCGGGGCTATCTATGGCTACACCTTC. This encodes CASSLSTGSGAIYGYTF.

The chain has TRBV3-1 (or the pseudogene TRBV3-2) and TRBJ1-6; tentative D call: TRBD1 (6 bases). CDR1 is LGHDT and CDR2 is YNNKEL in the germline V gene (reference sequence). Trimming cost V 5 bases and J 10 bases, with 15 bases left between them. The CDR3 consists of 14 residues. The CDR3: CASSGRGTGSPLHF. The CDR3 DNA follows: TGTGCCAGCAGCGGGAGGGGGACGGGATCACCCCTCCACTTT.

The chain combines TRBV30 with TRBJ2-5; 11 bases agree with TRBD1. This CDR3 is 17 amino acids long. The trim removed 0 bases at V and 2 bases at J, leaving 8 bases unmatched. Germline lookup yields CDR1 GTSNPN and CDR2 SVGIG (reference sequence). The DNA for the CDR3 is TGTGCCTGGAGTGTTGGGACAGGGGGTTTGGGGCAAGAGACCCAGTACTTC. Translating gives CAWSVGTGGLGQETQYF.

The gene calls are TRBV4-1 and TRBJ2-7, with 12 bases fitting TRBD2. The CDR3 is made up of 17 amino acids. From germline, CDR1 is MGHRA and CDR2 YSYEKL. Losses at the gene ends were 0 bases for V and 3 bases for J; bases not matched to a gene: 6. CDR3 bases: TGCGCCAGCAGCCAAGATACTAGCGGGGGGCAAATCTACGAGCAGTACTTC. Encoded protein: CASSQDTSGGQIYEQYF.

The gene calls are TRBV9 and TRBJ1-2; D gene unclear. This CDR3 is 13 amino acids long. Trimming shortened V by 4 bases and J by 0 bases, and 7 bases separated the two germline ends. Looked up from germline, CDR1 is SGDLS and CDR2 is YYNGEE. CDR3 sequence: CASSRGSNYGYTF. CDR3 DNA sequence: TGTGCCAGCAGCCGAGGGTCTAACTATGGCTACACCTTC.

CDR3 sequence: CASSLAQGIGGNQPQHF. In DNA, the CDR3 is TGTGCCAGCAGCTTAGCCCAGGGAATTGGTGGCAATCAGCCCCAGCATTTT. The chain has TRBV7-9 and TRBJ1-5, with D possibly matching TRBD1 (5 bases). This CDR3 is 17 amino acids long. Trimming removed 0 bases at V and 2 bases at J, with 14 bases between. Germline-derived CDR1 and CDR2 are SEHNR and FQNEAQ (reference sequence).

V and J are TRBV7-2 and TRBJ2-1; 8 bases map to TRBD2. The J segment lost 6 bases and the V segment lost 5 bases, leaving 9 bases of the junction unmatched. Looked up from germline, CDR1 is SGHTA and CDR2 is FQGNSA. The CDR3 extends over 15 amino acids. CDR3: CASSLGTRPFNEQFF. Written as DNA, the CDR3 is TGTGCCAGCAGCCTCGGGACTAGACCCTTCAATGAGCAGTTCTTC.

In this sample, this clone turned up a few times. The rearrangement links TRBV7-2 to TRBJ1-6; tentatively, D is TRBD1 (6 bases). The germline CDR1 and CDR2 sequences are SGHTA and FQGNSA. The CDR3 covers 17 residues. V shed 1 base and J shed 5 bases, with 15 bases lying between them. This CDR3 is CASSLGTAYANNSPLHF. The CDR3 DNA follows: TGTGCCAGCAGCTTAGGGACAGCTTATGCGAATAATTCACCCCTCCACTTT.

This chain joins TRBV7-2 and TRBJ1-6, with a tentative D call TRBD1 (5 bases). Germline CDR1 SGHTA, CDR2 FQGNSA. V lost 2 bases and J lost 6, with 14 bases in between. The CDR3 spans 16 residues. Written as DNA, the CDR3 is TGTGCCAGCAGCTTAACCCCGCCAGGGCTTAATTCACCCCTCCACTTT. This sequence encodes CASSLTPPGLNSPLHF.